The entry that follows covers one T cell receptor (beta chain) sequence. This clone was picked up one time. Its antigen has not been determined. No much larger clone exists at a distance of one base, and base qualities are not known. The CDR1 and CDR2 encoded by the germline V gene are SGHAT and FQNNGV. Trimming costs V 5 bases and J 3 bases, and their ends lie 13 bases apart. From its cysteine to its phenylalanine, the CDR3 spans 15 amino acids. Only the CDR3 region is kept as DNA, spanning 45 bases read in frame from base 1. TCRbeta CDR3 regions were amplified from genomic DNA by means of the immunoSEQ Assay, a bias-controlled multiplex PCR. Processing in the source paper ran as follows. The number of nucleated cells in each sample was estimated from the amplification of reference gene primers within the assay. Sequence reads were collapsed and filtered to measure the absolute abundance of every unique TCRbeta CDR3 rearrangement. For each sample, productive Simpson clonality was calculated as the square root of Simpson's diversity index over productive rearrangements. TCRdb obtained this table from immuneACCESS and retained in-frame rearrangements with V and J assigned. These tables miss some clones; where compared with another copy, unresolved V genes account for less than half of the shortfall, and the remainder is unexplained. D and trimming were read from the DNA, whereas the V and J calls and clone size are those reported in that table. The sample has about 60,000 clones on record, 80% to 85% of them singletons. The biggest ten clones account for roughly 10% of the sample.

These data originate in a study of blood T cell repertoires in COVID-19 (dated by TCRdb to about 2020). The study in broad terms: Collaborator samples came from the United States, Italy and Spain and covered acute and convalescent phases of COVID-19. Where available, HLA class I and class II types were obtained from metadata supplied by the sample provider rather than from assay-based typing. Nearly every sample came with metadata listing a de-identified subject ID, COVID-19 status, age in years and sex. The material from the prospective study consisted of cDNA or gDNA derived from T cells, B-cell-depleted T cells, or PBMCs. The samples were drawn from the first 160 participants of the ongoing ImmuneRACE study and from 1,200 or so subjects provided by 6 global collaborators. Subjects who had been exposed to COVID-19, were actively infected with it, or had recovered from it provided the deeply sampled blood TCRbeta repertoires that made up the dataset. The repertoires were released in a freely available public database meant as a resource for research on the immune response to SARS-CoV-2. Results the study describes overall, beyond this receptor: The quantity of clinical and demographic metadata differed by source and by participant and was supplied without curation.

One collaborating source in Seattle enrolled patients during active infection and followed them longitudinally through the course of disease. Each collaborating institution followed its own protocols to collect whole blood in K2EDTA tubes. For TCRbeta analysis, collaborators shipped samples in one of three forms: frozen whole blood, isolated PBMCs, or DNA extracted from either of those sample types. The chain is encoded by TRBV11-2 joined to TRBJ2-2; 6 matching bases give a weak D call of TRBD1. Sequencing was performed on peripheral blood. This sequence was found in a man younger than 45 with COVID-19, enrolled during active disease. Here the CDR3 is given as CASSPSDSYTGELFF. The sequenced DNA is TGTGCCAGCAGCCCGTCGGACAGTTACACCGGGGAGCTGTTTTTT. Full variable domain (CDR3 extended with the reference TRBV11-2 and TRBJ2-2 proteins): EAGVAQSPRYKIIEKRQSVAFWCNPISGHATLYWYQQILGQGPKLLIQFQNNGVVDDSQLPKDRFSAERLKGVDSTLKIQPAKLEDSAVYLCASSPSDSYTGELFFGEGSRLTVL.